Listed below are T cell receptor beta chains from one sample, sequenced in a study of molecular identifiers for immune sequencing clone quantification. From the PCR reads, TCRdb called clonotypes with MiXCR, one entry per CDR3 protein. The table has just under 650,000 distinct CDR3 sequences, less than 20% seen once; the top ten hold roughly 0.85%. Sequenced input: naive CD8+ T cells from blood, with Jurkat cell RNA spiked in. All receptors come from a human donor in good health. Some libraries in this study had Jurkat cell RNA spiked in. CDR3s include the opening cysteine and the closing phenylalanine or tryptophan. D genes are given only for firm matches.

cdr3_aa: CASTWSGGASYEQYF
d_call: TRBD2
j_call: TRBJ2-7
v_call: TRBV12-3/TRBV12-4

cdr3_aa: CASSGRDRGWYEKLFF
d_call: TRBD1
j_call: TRBJ1-4
v_call: TRBV25-1

cdr3_aa: CASSTGGIWQLGTEAFF
d_call: NA
j_call: TRBJ1-1
v_call: TRBV5-6

cdr3_aa: CASSQSGTGTDTQYF
d_call: TRBD1
j_call: TRBJ2-3
v_call: TRBV7-9

cdr3_aa: CASSGRLPNTGELFF
d_call: NA
j_call: TRBJ2-2
v_call: TRBV5-5

cdr3_aa: CAWKSQGYTF
d_call: NA
j_call: TRBJ1-2
v_call: TRBV30

cdr3_aa: CASRNDPGAEAFF
d_call: NA
j_call: TRBJ1-1
v_call: TRBV6-2/TRBV6-3

cdr3_aa: CASSLLHQNTEAFF
d_call: NA
j_call: TRBJ1-1
v_call: TRBV7-9

cdr3_aa: CASSYRRGMNTEAFF
d_call: NA
j_call: TRBJ1-1
v_call: TRBV6-2/TRBV6-3

cdr3_aa: CASGWTWAQTEAFF
d_call: NA
j_call: TRBJ1-1
v_call: TRBV12-5

cdr3_aa: CASKEPGYSNQPQHF
d_call: NA
j_call: TRBJ1-5
v_call: TRBV19

cdr3_aa: CASTIGPRGAQPQHF
d_call: NA
j_call: TRBJ1-5
v_call: TRBV6-2/TRBV6-3

cdr3_aa: CASSYAAGTTEAFF
d_call: NA
j_call: TRBJ1-1
v_call: TRBV6-5

cdr3_aa: CASSLGGHLAKNIQYF
d_call: NA
j_call: TRBJ2-4
v_call: TRBV7-9

cdr3_aa: CASSIGGGEAFF
d_call: NA
j_call: TRBJ1-1
v_call: TRBV19

cdr3_aa: CASSVGGGRNEQYF
d_call: TRBD2
j_call: TRBJ2-7
v_call: TRBV7-2

cdr3_aa: CASSLLADTPQETQYF
d_call: TRBD2
j_call: TRBJ2-5
v_call: TRBV7-9

cdr3_aa: CASSVAIGSPLNEQYF
d_call: NA
j_call: TRBJ2-7
v_call: TRBV9

cdr3_aa: CASKSRLGTWLF
d_call: NA
j_call: TRBJ2-1
v_call: TRBV19